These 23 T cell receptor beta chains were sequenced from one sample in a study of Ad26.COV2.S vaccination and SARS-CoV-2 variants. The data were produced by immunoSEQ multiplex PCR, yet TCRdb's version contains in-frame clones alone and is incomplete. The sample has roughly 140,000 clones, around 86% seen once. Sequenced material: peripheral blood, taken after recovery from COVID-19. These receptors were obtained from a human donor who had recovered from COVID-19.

The CDR3 bases are TGCGCCAGCAGTTCTACCCGGACAGGCTGGGAGACCCAGTACTTC. Translating it yields CASSSTRTGWETQYF. The chain carries TRBV5-1 and TRBJ2-5; 7 positions match TRBD1. CDR3 length: 15 amino acids. V lost 5 bases, J lost 5 bases, and 12 bases stayed unmatched. CDR1 is SGHRS, CDR2 YFSETQ, per germline.

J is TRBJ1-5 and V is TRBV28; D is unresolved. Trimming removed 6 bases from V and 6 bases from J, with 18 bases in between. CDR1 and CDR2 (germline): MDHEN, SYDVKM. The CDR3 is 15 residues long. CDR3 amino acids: CASREEAGKGQPQHF. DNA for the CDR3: TGTGCCAGCAGAGAGGAGGCGGGGAAGGGTCAGCCCCAGCATTTT.

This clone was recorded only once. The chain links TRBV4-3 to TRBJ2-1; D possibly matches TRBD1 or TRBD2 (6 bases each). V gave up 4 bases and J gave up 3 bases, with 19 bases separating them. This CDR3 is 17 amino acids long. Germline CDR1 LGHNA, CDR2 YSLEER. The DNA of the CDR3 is TGCGCCAGCAGCCTCATTAGGGGGGATTTCTTCTACAATGAGCAGTTCTTC. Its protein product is CASSLIRGDFFYNEQFF.

CDR3 protein: CATSAGYDEQYF. DNA of the CDR3: TGTGCCACCAGTGCTGGGTACGACGAGCAGTACTTC. The chain combines TRBV24-1 with TRBJ2-7, with D unresolved. This CDR3 spans 12 amino acids. The germline gives CDR1 KGHDR, CDR2 SFDVKD. V lost 5 bases and J lost 5, with 9 bases in between.

CDR3 coding DNA: TGCGCCAGCAGCCAAGATTTGGCAGCCCGGACCGGGGAGCTGTTTTTT. This gives the protein CASSQDLAARTGELFF. The chain has TRBV4-3 and TRBJ2-2; the D is unclear. Germline CDR1 is LGHNA and CDR2 is YSLEER. The CDR3 runs 16 residues. Trimming took 0 bases from V and 5 from J, leaving 13 bases between them.

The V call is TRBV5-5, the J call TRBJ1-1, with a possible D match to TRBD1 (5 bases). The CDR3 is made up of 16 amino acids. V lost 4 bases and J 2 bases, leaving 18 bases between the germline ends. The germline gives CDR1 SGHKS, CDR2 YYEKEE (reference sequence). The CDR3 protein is CASSTQTEGRNTEAFF. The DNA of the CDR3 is TGTGCCAGCAGCACACAAACCGAGGGGAGAAACACTGAAGCTTTCTTT.

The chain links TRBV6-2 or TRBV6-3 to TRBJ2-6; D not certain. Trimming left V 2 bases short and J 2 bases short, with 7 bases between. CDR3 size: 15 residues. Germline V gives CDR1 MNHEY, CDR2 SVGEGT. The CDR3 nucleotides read TGTGCCAGCAGTTACGGGTTCCCTGGGGCCAACGTCCTGACTTTC. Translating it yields CASSYGFPGANVLTF.

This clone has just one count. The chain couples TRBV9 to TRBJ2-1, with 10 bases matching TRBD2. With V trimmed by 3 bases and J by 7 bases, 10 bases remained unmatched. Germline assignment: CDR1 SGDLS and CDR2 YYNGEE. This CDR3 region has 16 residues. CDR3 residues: CASSAHGLAAWNEQFF. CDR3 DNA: TGTGCCAGCAGCGCCCATGGACTAGCGGCTTGGAATGAGCAGTTCTTC.

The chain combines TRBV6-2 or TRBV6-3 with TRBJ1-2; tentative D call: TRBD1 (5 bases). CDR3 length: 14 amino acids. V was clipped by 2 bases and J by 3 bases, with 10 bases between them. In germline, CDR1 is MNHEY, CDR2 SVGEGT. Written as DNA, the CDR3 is TGTGCCAGCAGTTACCAGGGATATGACTATGGCTACACCTTC. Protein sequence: CASSYQGYDYGYTF.

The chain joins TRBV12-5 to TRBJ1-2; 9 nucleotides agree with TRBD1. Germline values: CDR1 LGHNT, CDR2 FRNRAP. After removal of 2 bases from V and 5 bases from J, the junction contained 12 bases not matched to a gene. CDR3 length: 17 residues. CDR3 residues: CASGLYFTGTGPYGYTF. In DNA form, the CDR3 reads TGTGCTAGTGGTTTGTATTTTACCGGGACAGGGCCTTATGGCTACACCTTC.

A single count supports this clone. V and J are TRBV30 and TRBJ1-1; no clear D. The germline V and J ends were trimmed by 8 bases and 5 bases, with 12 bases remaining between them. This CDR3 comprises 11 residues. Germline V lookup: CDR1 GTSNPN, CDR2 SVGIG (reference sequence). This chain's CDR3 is CATSVGTEAFF. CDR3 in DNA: TGTGCCACGTCCGTTGGGACTGAAGCTTTCTTT.

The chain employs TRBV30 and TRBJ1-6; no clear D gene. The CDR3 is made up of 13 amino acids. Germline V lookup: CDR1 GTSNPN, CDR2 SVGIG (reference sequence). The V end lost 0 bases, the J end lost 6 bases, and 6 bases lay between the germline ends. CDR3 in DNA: TGTGCCTGGAGTGTAAGGGCTAATTCACCCCTCCACTTT. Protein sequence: CAWSVRANSPLHF.

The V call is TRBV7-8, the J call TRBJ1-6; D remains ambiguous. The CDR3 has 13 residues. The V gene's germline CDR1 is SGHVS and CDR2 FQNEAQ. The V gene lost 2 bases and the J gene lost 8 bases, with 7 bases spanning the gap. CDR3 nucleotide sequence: TGTGCCAGCAGCTTACAGTATGATTCACCCCTCCACTTT. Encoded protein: CASSLQYDSPLHF.

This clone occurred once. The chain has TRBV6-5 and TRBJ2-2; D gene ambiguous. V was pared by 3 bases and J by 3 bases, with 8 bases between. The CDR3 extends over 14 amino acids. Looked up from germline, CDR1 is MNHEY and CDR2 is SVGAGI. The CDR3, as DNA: TGTGCCAGCAGTTATAGCACACACACCGGGGAGCTGTTTTTT. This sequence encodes CASSYSTHTGELFF.

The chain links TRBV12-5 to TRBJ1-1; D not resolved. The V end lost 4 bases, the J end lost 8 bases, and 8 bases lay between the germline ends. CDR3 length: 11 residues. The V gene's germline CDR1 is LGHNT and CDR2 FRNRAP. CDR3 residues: CASGSGGEAFF. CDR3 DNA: TGTGCTAGTGGTTCAGGAGGGGAAGCTTTCTTT.

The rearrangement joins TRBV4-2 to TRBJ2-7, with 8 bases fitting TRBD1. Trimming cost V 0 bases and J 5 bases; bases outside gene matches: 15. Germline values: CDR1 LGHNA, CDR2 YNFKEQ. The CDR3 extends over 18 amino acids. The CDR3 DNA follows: TGTGCCAGCAGCCAAGATGGCCCACACGACAGGGGAAAAAACGAGCAGTACTTC. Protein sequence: CASSQDGPHDRGKNEQYF.

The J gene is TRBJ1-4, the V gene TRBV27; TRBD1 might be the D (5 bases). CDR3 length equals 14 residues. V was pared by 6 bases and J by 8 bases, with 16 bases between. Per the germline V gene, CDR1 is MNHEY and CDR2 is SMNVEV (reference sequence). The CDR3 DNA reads TGTGCCAGCAGCCCCGGGGGTTATCTGGAAAAACTGTTTTTT. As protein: CASSPGGYLEKLFF. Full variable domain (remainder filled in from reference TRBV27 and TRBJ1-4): EAQVTQNPRYLITVTGKKLTVTCSQNMNHEYMSWYRQDPGLGLRQIYYSMNVEVTDKGDVPEGYKVSRKEKRNFPLILESPSPNQTSLYFCASSPGGYLEKLFFGSGTQLSVL.

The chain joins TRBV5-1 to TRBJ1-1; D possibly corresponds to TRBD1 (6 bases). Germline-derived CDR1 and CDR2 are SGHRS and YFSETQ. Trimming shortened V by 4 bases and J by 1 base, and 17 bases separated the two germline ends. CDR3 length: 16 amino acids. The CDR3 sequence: CASSEGVGEGNTEAFF. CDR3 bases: TGCGCCAGCAGCGAGGGGGTTGGCGAAGGGAACACTGAAGCTTTCTTT.

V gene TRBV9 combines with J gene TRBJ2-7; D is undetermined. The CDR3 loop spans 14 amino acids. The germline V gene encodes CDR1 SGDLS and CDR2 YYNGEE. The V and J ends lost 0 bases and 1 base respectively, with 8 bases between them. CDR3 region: CASSVDSLSYEQYF. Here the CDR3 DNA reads TGTGCCAGCAGCGTAGACAGCCTGTCCTACGAGCAGTACTTC.

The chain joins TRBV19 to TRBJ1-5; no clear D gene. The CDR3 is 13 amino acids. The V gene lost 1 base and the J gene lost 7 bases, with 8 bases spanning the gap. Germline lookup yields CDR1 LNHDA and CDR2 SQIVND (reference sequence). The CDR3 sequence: CASSIVPGQPQHF. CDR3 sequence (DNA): TGTGCCAGTAGTATAGTACCGGGCCAGCCCCAGCATTTT.

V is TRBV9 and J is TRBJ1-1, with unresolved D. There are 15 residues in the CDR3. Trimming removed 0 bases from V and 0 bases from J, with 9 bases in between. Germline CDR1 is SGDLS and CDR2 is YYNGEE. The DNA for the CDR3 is TGTGCCAGCAGCGTAGGGTACAGTCTGAACACTGAAGCTTTCTTT. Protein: CASSVGYSLNTEAFF. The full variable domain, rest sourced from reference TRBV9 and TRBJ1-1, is DSGVTQTPKHLITATGQRVTLRCSPRSGDLSVYWYQQSLDQGLQFLIQYYNGEERAKGNILERFSAQQFPDLHSELNLSSLELGDSALYFCASSVGYSLNTEAFFGQGTRLTVV.

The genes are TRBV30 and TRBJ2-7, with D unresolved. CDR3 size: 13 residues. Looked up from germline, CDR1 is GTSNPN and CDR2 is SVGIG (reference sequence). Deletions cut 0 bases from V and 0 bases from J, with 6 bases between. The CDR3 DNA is TGTGCCTGGAGTGTTGGCACCTCCTACGAGCAGTACTTC. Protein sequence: CAWSVGTSYEQYF.

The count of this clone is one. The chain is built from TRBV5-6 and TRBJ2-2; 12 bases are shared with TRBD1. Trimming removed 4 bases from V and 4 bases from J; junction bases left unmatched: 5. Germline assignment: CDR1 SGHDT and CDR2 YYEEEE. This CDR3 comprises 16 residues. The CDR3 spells CASSPGTGGGTGELFF. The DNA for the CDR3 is TGTGCCAGCAGCCCCGGGACAGGGGGCGGCACCGGGGAGCTGTTTTTT.